A selection of T cell receptor beta chains follows, all from one sample in a study of CD8 T cells in Susac syndrome. MiXCR, run by TCRdb on the immunoSEQ multiplex PCR reads, gives a single entry per CDR3 protein. The sample lists more than 200,000 distinct CDR3 sequences; approximately 90% were seen once. The sequenced sample consisted of CD8+ T cells from PBMCs. The source is a human donor with multiple sclerosis. Each CDR3 is given with its conserved first and last residue. A D gene is named only where the DNA matches it firmly. Where a row states a size, it is once, few, many or the class of an expanded clone; other rows omit it.

NA	TRBV27	TRBJ1-1	NA	CASSFSLNTEAFF	TGTGCCAGCAGTTTTAGCCTGAACACTGAAGCTTTCTTT
NA	TRBV4-3	TRBJ1-2	NA	CASSQDYGGEFSNYGYTF	TGCGCCAGCAGCCAAGATTACGGGGGAGAGTTCTCTAACTATGGCTACACCTTC
TRBD2	TRBV7-8	TRBJ2-5	NA	CASSSGGLAGETQYF	TGTGCCAGCAGCTCCGGAGGCCTAGCGGGGGAGACCCAGTACTTC
NA	TRBV3-1	TRBJ1-6	NA	CASSRDGSNSPLHF	TGTGCCAGCAGCCGGGACGGGAGCAATTCACCCCTCCACTTT
NA	TRBV6-5	TRBJ2-5	NA	CASSSNDGETQYF	TGTGCCAGCAGTTCTAACGATGGGGAGACCCAGTACTTC
TRBD1	TRBV19	TRBJ1-5	NA	CAGSRDSNQPQHF	TGTGCCGGGTCCCGGGACAGTAATCAGCCCCAGCATTTT
TRBD1	TRBV2	TRBJ1-4	NA	CASSEGQGLTNEKLFF	TGTGCCAGCAGTGAGGGACAGGGACTAACTAATGAAAAACTGTTTTTT
NA	TRBV9	TRBJ1-1	NA	CASSVVPDTEPFF	TGTGCCAGCAGCGTCGTTCCGGACACTGAACCTTTCTTT
NA	TRBV4-1	TRBJ2-1	NA	CASSQDTGPYNEQFF	TGCGCCAGCAGCCAAGATACGGGCCCCTACAATGAGCAGTTCTTC
NA	TRBV7-8	TRBJ2-7	NA	CASSLARAPSYEQYF	TGTGCCAGCAGCTTAGCGAGGGCCCCTTCCTACGAGCAGTACTTC
NA	TRBV9	TRBJ1-1	once	CASSVFIGTEAFF	TGTGCCAGCAGCGTATTCATTGGCACTGAAGCTTTCTTT
TRBD1	TRBV5-1	TRBJ2-1	NA	CASSPGTGGYNEQFF	TGCGCCAGCAGTCCCGGGACAGGGGGCTACAATGAGCAGTTCTTC
NA	TRBV30	TRBJ2-1	NA	CAWSTGYEQFF	TGTGCCTGGAGCACGGGATATGAGCAGTTCTTC
TRBD2	TRBV2	TRBJ2-3	NA	CASSGLAGDTDTQYF	TGTGCCAGCAGTGGGTTAGCGGGGGACACAGATACGCAGTATTTT
NA	TRBV4-1	TRBJ1-1	NA	CASSHPRFRTNTEAFF	TGCGCCAGCAGCCACCCTCGGTTCAGGACGAACACTGAAGCTTTCTTT
TRBD2	TRBV20-1	TRBJ2-7	once	CSASRPLDSSGDSYEQYF	TGCAGTGCTTCCCGACCTTTGGATTCTAGCGGGGACTCCTACGAGCAGTACTTC
TRBD1	TRBV14	TRBJ2-5	NA	CASSPYGTEFTETQYF	TGTGCCAGCAGCCCTTACGGGACAGAGTTTACGGAGACCCAGTACTTC